These 26 T cell receptor beta chains were all obtained from the same sample, sequenced in a study of T cells after yellow fever vaccination. TCRdb re-called the 5' RACE reads with MiXCR, one entry per CDR3 protein. Of about 370,000 distinct CDR3 sequences in the sample, 9.5% to 13% were seen once. The specimen was PBMCs, collected on the day of the first yellow fever vaccination. The receptors shown here come from a man aged 18-30 years who received the YFV17D yellow fever vaccine.

This clonotype was seen ten or more times. The J gene is TRBJ2-1, the V gene TRBV5-1, with a possible D match to TRBD1 (6 bases). Trimming took off 1 base at V and 5 bases at J, with 10 bases between the two ends. The CDR3 is 14 amino acids. Germline CDR1 SGHRS, CDR2 YFSETQ. The CDR3 DNA reads as TGCGCCAGCAGCTTGTTAAACAGGGACAATGAGCAGTTCTTC. This translates into CASSLLNRDNEQFF.

This clonotype was recorded at least ten times. The chain carries TRBV28 and TRBJ1-1; no clear D gene. This CDR3 region has 13 residues. The germline V gene has CDR1 MDHEN and CDR2 SYDVKM. Trimming removed 3 bases at V and 10 bases at J, with 15 bases between. The CDR3 region has the DNA TGTGCCAGCAGTTTTGACGGCATTTGGGGAGCTTTCTTT. This gives the protein CASSFDGIWGAFF.

This clonotype was picked up a small number of times. The V gene is TRBV6-1, the J gene TRBJ2-5; 9 nucleotides agree with TRBD1. CDR1 MNHNS and CDR2 SASEGT come from the germline V gene. V gave up 4 bases and J gave up 5 bases; unmatched junction bases: 5. The CDR3 runs to 14 residues. The CDR3 spells CASSATGQGETQYF. Here the CDR3 DNA reads TGTGCCAGCAGTGCCACCGGACAGGGGGAGACCCAGTACTTC.

The chain combines TRBV7-2 with TRBJ2-6; D is unclear. Germline-derived CDR1 and CDR2 are SGHTA and FQGNSA. Trimming removed 0 bases from V and 1 base from J, with 7 bases in between. CDR3 length equals 16 residues. In DNA form, the CDR3 reads TGTGCCAGCAGCTTAGCGCTCTATTCTGGGGCCAACGTCCTGACTTTC. It is translated as CASSLALYSGANVLTF.

This clonotype was counted a few times. The V and J genes are TRBV7-9 and TRBJ2-3; the match to TRBD1 covers 8 bases. Germline assignment: CDR1 SEHNR and CDR2 FQNEAQ (reference sequence). With 5 bases clipped from V and 0 bases from J, the junction kept 4 bases outside the gene matches. The CDR3 has 15 amino acids. This CDR3 is CASSPGTGSTDTQYF. In nucleotides, the CDR3 is TGTGCCAGCAGCCCCGGGACAGGTAGCACAGATACGCAGTATTTT.

This clonotype has more than one count but fewer than ten. V and J are TRBV5-4 and TRBJ2-3; D remains unclear. CDR3 length: 14 residues. Trimming cost V 5 bases and J 6 bases, with 16 bases left between them. Germline CDR1 SGHNT, CDR2 YYREEE (reference sequence). CDR3 bases: TGTGCCAGCAGTTCCTCGGGCCCCCCGGATACGCAGTATTTT. Its translation: CASSSSGPPDTQYF.

This chain joins TRBV6-1 and TRBJ1-1, with D hard to call. The CDR3 spans 14 residues. Trimming removed 5 bases from V and 6 bases from J, with 16 bases in between. Germline CDR1 and CDR2: MNHNS and SASEGT. DNA for the CDR3: TGTGCCAGCAGTAGCGGCCATAGGACCGCTGAAGCTTTCTTT. As protein: CASSSGHRTAEAFF.

This clonotype was seen repeatedly, ten times or more. The chain links TRBV6-4 to TRBJ2-3; D possibly corresponds to TRBD2 (6 bases). CDR3 length: 15 residues. Trimming shortened V by 0 bases and J by 0 bases, and 7 bases separated the two germline ends. Germline V gene data show CDR1 as MRHNA and CDR2 as SNTAGT. The CDR3 is CASSDSAGSTDTQYF. DNA for the CDR3: TGTGCCAGCAGTGACTCAGCGGGTAGCACAGATACGCAGTATTTT.

This clonotype showed up just a few times. This chain uses TRBV19 with TRBJ1-3, with D unclear. The CDR3 totals 13 residues. The V and J ends lost 9 bases and 2 bases respectively, with 11 bases between them. Germline lookup yields CDR1 LNHDA and CDR2 SQIVND (reference sequence). Written as DNA, the CDR3 is TGTGCCAGCCAGAGGGCCCCTGGAAACACCATATATTTT. Amino acids: CASQRAPGNTIYF.

This clonotype was found a few times. The V call is TRBV12-3 or TRBV12-4, the J call TRBJ1-3; no clear D. The V end lost 6 bases, the J end lost 0 bases, and 21 bases lay between the germline ends. The CDR3 sequence is 18 residues long. The CDR3 spells CASSHSWDRALSGNTIYF. The CDR3 coding sequence is TGTGCCAGCAGCCACTCCTGGGATAGGGCTCTCTCTGGAAACACCATATATTTT.

This clonotype showed up just a few times. The rearrangement uses TRBV6-1 and TRBJ2-6; TRBD2 might be the D (7 bases). Trimming cost V 7 bases and J 4 bases, with 11 bases left between them. The CDR3 contains 14 residues. CDR1 MNHNS and CDR2 SASEGT come from the germline V gene. This CDR3 reads CASMRGLGANVLTF. CDR3 nucleotides: TGTGCCAGCATGCGGGGGCTCGGGGCCAACGTCCTGACTTTC.

The chain couples TRBV5-6 to TRBJ2-3; D may match TRBD1 or TRBD2 (5 bases each). CDR1 and CDR2 (germline): SGHDT, YYEEEE. The V gene lost 6 bases and the J gene lost 1 base, with 21 bases spanning the gap. The CDR3 contains 17 residues. CDR3 nucleotides: TGTGCCAGCAACCCCTACGCTCTCGGGGCTGGCACAGATACGCAGTATTTT. This sequence encodes CASNPYALGAGTDTQYF.

This clonotype was found a few times. The J gene is TRBJ2-5, the V gene TRBV5-1, with 13 positions matching TRBD2. Per germline, CDR1 SGHRS and CDR2 YFSETQ. V lost 0 bases, J lost 1 base, and 9 bases stayed unmatched. The CDR3 is 19 amino acids. The chain's CDR3 is CASSLGRTSGGYTQETQYF. CDR3 sequence (DNA): TGCGCCAGCAGCTTGGGCAGGACTAGCGGGGGCTACACCCAAGAGACCCAGTACTTC.

The sample holds many counts of this clonotype. The chain recombines TRBV12-3 or TRBV12-4 with TRBJ1-6; a possible D gene is TRBD1 (5 bases). The CDR3 is 14 amino acids. Trimming cost V 6 bases and J 7 bases, with 13 bases left between them. CDR3 bases: TGTGCCAGCAGAGACAGAAGGTCCAATTCACCCCTCCACTTT. Encoded protein: CASRDRRSNSPLHF.

This clonotype was counted only a few times. DNA for the CDR3: TGTGCCACCAGTGGTGGGGGAAAAGCTTACAATGAGCAGTTCTTC. It specifies CATSGGGKAYNEQFF. This chain uses TRBV24-1 with TRBJ2-1; TRBD1 or TRBD2 may be the D gene (5 bases each). Germline V gives CDR1 KGHDR, CDR2 SFDVKD. Trimming removed 5 bases from V and 4 bases from J, with 14 bases in between. This CDR3 spans 15 amino acids.

This clonotype was detected many times. The genes are TRBV20-1 and TRBJ2-3, with D perhaps TRBD1 (6 bases). V was cut by 3 bases and J by 2 bases, with 15 bases left in between. The CDR3 sequence is 15 residues long. Per the germline V gene, CDR1 is DFQATT and CDR2 is SNEGSKA (reference sequence). CDR3 residues: CSASTDRRNTDTQYF. CDR3 sequence (DNA): TGCAGTGCTAGTACCGACAGGCGGAACACAGATACGCAGTATTTT.

This clonotype was seen a handful of times. The rearrangement links TRBV19 to TRBJ1-1; D is perhaps TRBD1 (5 bases). Germline V gives CDR1 LNHDA, CDR2 SQIVND (reference sequence). Between the trimmed V and J ends, which lost 5 bases and 4 bases, there was a span of 20 bases. This CDR3 contains 16 residues. In DNA form, the CDR3 reads TGTGCCAGTAGTCTGGGGAAACAGGAGGTGGTCACTGAAGCTTTCTTT. This sequence encodes CASSLGKQEVVTEAFF.

The CDR3 bases are TGTGCCAGCAGCCAAGGGTTCGCGACAGAATCTTTCTTT. It codes for CASSQGFATESFF. This rearrangement joins TRBV4-2 to TRBJ1-1; D is possibly TRBD1 (5 bases). Germline V CDR1 and CDR2: LGHNA, YNFKEQ. Trimming took off 1 base at V and 12 bases at J, with 15 bases between the two ends. This CDR3 is built from 13 residues.

This clonotype appeared a few times. V and J are TRBV12-3 or TRBV12-4 and TRBJ1-3; no definite D call. V lost 3 bases and J lost 0, with 6 bases in between. This CDR3 is built from 14 residues. CDR3 sequence: CASSFGNSGNTIYF. CDR3 DNA: TGTGCCAGCAGTTTTGGGAACTCTGGAAACACCATATATTTT.

J is TRBJ1-2 and V is TRBV5-4; D might be TRBD1 (5 bases). Between the trimmed V and J ends, which lost 4 bases and 4 bases, there was a span of 14 bases. Germline CDR1 reads SGHNT; CDR2 reads YYREEE (reference sequence). CDR3 length equals 14 residues. CDR3 DNA sequence: TGTGCCAGCAGCCGCTCGGCCGGGACCTATGGCTACACCTTC. Protein: CASSRSAGTYGYTF.

This clonotype has just a few counts. The chain employs TRBV20-1 and TRBJ2-5; 7 nucleotides align to TRBD1. The germline V gene has CDR1 DFQATT and CDR2 SNEGSKA (reference sequence). The CDR3 sequence is 15 residues long. The trim removed 1 base at V and 1 base at J, leaving 6 bases unmatched. CDR3 residues: CSARGSRGLQETQYF. CDR3 coding DNA: TGCAGTGCTAGAGGAAGTAGGGGGCTCCAAGAGACCCAGTACTTC.

This chain joins TRBV12-3 or TRBV12-4 and TRBJ1-1; TRBD1 is a possible D gene (5 bases). V was clipped by 6 bases and J by 4 bases, with 18 bases between them. The length of the CDR3 is 15 residues. CDR3 residues: CASSPWEQDGTEAFF. Here the CDR3 DNA reads TGTGCCAGCAGCCCCTGGGAACAGGACGGCACTGAAGCTTTCTTT.

The chain recombines TRBV18 with TRBJ2-6, with D hard to call. The CDR3 consists of 18 residues. With 1 base removed from V and 0 bases from J, the gap between germline ends came to 13 bases. Germline lookup yields CDR1 KGHSH and CDR2 LQKENI. In DNA, the CDR3 is TGTGCCAGCTCACCACTCTATGCCAGAATCTCTGGGGCCAACGTCCTGACTTTC. This encodes CASSPLYARISGANVLTF. Looking up the rest from reference TRBV18 and TRBJ2-6 gives the full variable domain: NAGVMQNPRHLVRRRGQEARLRCSPMKGHSHVYWYRQLPEEGLKFMVYLQKENIIDESGMPKERFSAEFPKEGPSILRIQQVVRGDSAAYFCASSPLYARISGANVLTFGAGSRLTVL.

This rearrangement joins TRBV7-2 to TRBJ2-7, with 12 positions matching TRBD2. Germline CDR1 is SGHTA and CDR2 is FQGNSA. The ends lost 4 bases at V and 6 bases at J; junction bases unmatched: 1. The CDR3 runs 13 residues. The CDR3 here is CASSWGLAGEQYV. In DNA form, the CDR3 reads TGTGCCAGCAGCTGGGGACTAGCGGGCGAGCAGTACGTC.

The table lists this clonotype with many counts. V usage is TRBV29-1 and J usage is TRBJ2-3; 8 nucleotides align to TRBD1. V shed 7 bases and J 1 base; nucleotides not matched to a gene: 7. The germline V gene has CDR1 SQVTM and CDR2 ANQGSEA. CDR3 size: 14 residues. CDR3 protein: CSAPRGQGTDTQYF. Here the CDR3 DNA reads TGCAGCGCCCCCCGGGGACAGGGCACAGATACGCAGTATTTT.

This clonotype was counted between two and nine times. The chain uses TRBV10-3 and TRBJ1-2; a weak D match, TRBD1 (6 bases). Germline V gene lookup returns CDR1 ENHRY and CDR2 SYGVKD. V lost 11 bases and J lost 7, with 14 bases in between. This CDR3 region has 11 residues. CDR3 sequence (DNA): TGTGCCGCACAGGGCGCGAGTGGCTACACCTTC. Protein product: CAAQGASGYTF.